Following are 11 T cell receptor beta chains from one sample sequenced in a study of T cells in localized non-small cell lung cancer. This table comes from immunoSEQ multiplex PCR, and its TCRdb copy is limited to in-frame clones, with some not included. The data show 100,000 to 150,000 clones, 89% seen once. The specimen was peripheral blood, collected before any cancer treatment. These receptors came from a female donor over 55 with stage I lung adenocarcinoma.

The V and J genes are TRBV11-2 and TRBJ2-1; TRBD2 matches at 12 bases. The CDR3 loop spans 17 amino acids. The germline V gene encodes CDR1 SGHAT and CDR2 FQNNGV. The J segment lost 7 bases and the V segment lost 1 base, leaving 8 bases of the junction unmatched. CDR3 amino acids: CASSLVRLAGESNEQFF. In DNA form, the CDR3 reads TGTGCCAGCAGCTTAGTCCGACTAGCGGGAGAGAGTAATGAGCAGTTCTTC. The entire variable domain, with the rest obtained from reference TRBV11-2 and TRBJ2-1, is as follows: EAGVAQSPRYKIIEKRQSVAFWCNPISGHATLYWYQQILGQGPKLLIQFQNNGVVDDSQLPKDRFSAERLKGVDSTLKIQPAKLEDSAVYLCASSLVRLAGESNEQFFGPGTRLTVL.

The genes are TRBV7-2 and TRBJ2-3, with D possibly TRBD2 on 5 matching bases. Looked up from germline, CDR1 is SGHTA and CDR2 is FQGNSA. The V and J ends lost 5 bases and 0 bases respectively, with 21 bases between them. This CDR3 comprises 18 residues. The CDR3 reads CASSPGRGGWPSTDTQYF. The CDR3 region has the DNA TGTGCCAGCAGCCCAGGACGGGGTGGGTGGCCTAGCACAGATACGCAGTATTTT.

V usage is TRBV19 and J usage is TRBJ2-2, with D maybe TRBD2 (5 bases). The CDR3 covers 14 residues. In germline, CDR1 is LNHDA, CDR2 SQIVND (reference sequence). V was pared by 3 bases and J by 1 base, with 6 bases between. The CDR3: CASSIGVNTGELFF. The CDR3 nucleotides are TGTGCCAGTAGTATCGGGGTGAACACCGGGGAGCTGTTTTTT.

The rearrangement links TRBV10-3 to TRBJ2-1, with D possibly matching TRBD2 (6 bases). The germline V gene has CDR1 ENHRY and CDR2 SYGVKD. The CDR3 has 15 amino acids. V was shortened by 8 bases and J by 4 bases, with 18 bases between the two germline ends. In DNA form, the CDR3 reads TGTGCCATCCAAGACTTGGCGGGGCTATACAATGAGCAGTTCTTC. It encodes CAIQDLAGLYNEQFF.

The V call is TRBV4-2, the J call TRBJ2-7, with no clear D. This CDR3 is 13 amino acids long. Trimming removed 3 bases from V and 1 base from J, with 7 bases in between. Looked up from germline, CDR1 is LGHNA and CDR2 is YNFKEQ. Here the CDR3 reads CASSHGLSYEQYF. CDR3 coding DNA: TGTGCCAGCAGCCACGGGCTTTCCTACGAGCAGTACTTC.

V usage is TRBV21-1 and J usage is TRBJ2-1; the D segment call TRBD1 is taken from the table without a DNA check. TRBV21-1 is marked as a pseudogene. The CDR3 is 15 residues long. CDR3 sequence reads: CASSNGTGVADEQFF. CDR3 nucleotides: TGTGCCAGCAGCAATGGGACAGGTGTGGCGGATGAGCAGTTCTTC.

The rearrangement joins TRBV29-1 to TRBJ2-1; 12 nucleotides line up with TRBD2. Germline values: CDR1 SQVTM, CDR2 ANQGSEA. The CDR3 totals 15 residues. V shed 5 bases and J 10 bases; nucleotides not matched to a gene: 12. The CDR3 sequence is CSVRASSGRVGEQFF. Written as DNA, the CDR3 is TGCAGCGTTCGGGCGTCTAGCGGGAGGGTGGGCGAGCAGTTCTTC.

The CDR3 protein is CASSEALTNTGELFF. The CDR3 region has the DNA TGTGCCAGCAGTGAAGCGCTTACGAACACCGGGGAGCTGTTTTTT. The chain joins TRBV2 to TRBJ2-2; D gene unclear. The CDR3 spans 15 residues. Germline V CDR1 and CDR2: SNHLY, FYNNEI. V lost 0 bases and J lost 0, with 5 bases in between.

The rearrangement links TRBV7-9 to TRBJ1-1; D not certain. The germline gives CDR1 SEHNR, CDR2 FQNEAQ (reference sequence). The V and J ends lost 7 bases and 1 base respectively, with 13 bases between them. The length of the CDR3 is 14 residues. The CDR3 loop reads CASTFWLGNTEAFF. DNA for the CDR3: TGTGCCAGCACCTTTTGGTTGGGGAACACTGAAGCTTTCTTT. Variable domain in full (rest from reference TRBV7-9 and TRBJ1-1): DTGVSQNPRHKITKRGQNVTFRCDPISEHNRLYWYRQTLGQGPEFLTYFQNEAQLEKSRLLSDRFSAERPKGSFSTLEIQRTEQGDSAMYLCASTFWLGNTEAFFGQGTRLTVV.

The chain combines TRBV5-5 with TRBJ1-1; D is uncertain. The CDR3 is 13 amino acids. V was pared by 0 bases and J by 3 bases, with 6 bases between. The V gene's germline CDR1 is SGHKS and CDR2 YYEKEE (reference sequence). The CDR3: CASSLGPDTEAFF. The CDR3 DNA follows: TGTGCCAGCAGCTTGGGTCCTGACACTGAAGCTTTCTTT.

This chain connects TRBV19 to TRBJ1-4; tentatively, D is TRBD1 (5 bases). Germline loops: CDR1 LNHDA, CDR2 SQIVND (reference sequence). V was clipped by 3 bases and J by 7 bases, with 15 bases between them. CDR3 length equals 15 residues. The CDR3 loop is CASSMVRRDGEKLFF. In DNA form, the CDR3 reads TGTGCCAGTAGTATGGTACGAAGGGACGGTGAAAAACTGTTTTTT. The variable domain in full, with the rest retrieved from reference TRBV19 and TRBJ1-4, is DGGITQSPKYLFRKEGQNVTLSCEQNLNHDAMYWYRQDPGQGLRLIYYSQIVNDFQKGDIAEGYSVSREKKESFPLTVTSAQKNPTAFYLCASSMVRRDGEKLFFGSGTQLSVL.